This TCR beta chain is drawn from a study of vaccination and CD4 T cells after COVID-19. Study-level background: Timing of post-vaccine sample collection was a median about 79 days after dose two, with a range of 14 to 241.

Sequenced with the Oncomine TCR Beta short-read assay was DNA taken from cultured CD4+ T cells. The authors extracted genomic DNA from cultured CD4+ T cells. TCRdb reanalysed the PCR reads using MiXCR and keeps one entry per CDR3 protein. The data show around 20,000 distinct CDR3 sequences, roughly 43% seen once. Comments on this clonotype: Its cognate antigen is unknown.

CDR3 size: 11 residues. Germline loops: CDR1 SGHNT, CDR2 YENEEA. V lost 2 bases to trimming and J lost 10 bases, with 8 bases between them. The treatment is: approximately 9-day PBMC culture with coronavirus spike peptide pools or control peptides (ViraFEST assay). Via ViraFEST, peptide pools expanded antigen-specific T cells before TCR sequencing. The J gene is TRBJ1-1, the V gene TRBV11-3; D unclear. This receptor was obtained from a human donor who had recovered from COVID-19. The source material was CD4+ T cells from blood, cultured in vitro, sampled after SARS-CoV-2 vaccination. The CDR3 DNA follows: TGTGCCAGCAGCTTATCCGGACGAGCTTTCTTT. It encodes CASSLSGRAFF.